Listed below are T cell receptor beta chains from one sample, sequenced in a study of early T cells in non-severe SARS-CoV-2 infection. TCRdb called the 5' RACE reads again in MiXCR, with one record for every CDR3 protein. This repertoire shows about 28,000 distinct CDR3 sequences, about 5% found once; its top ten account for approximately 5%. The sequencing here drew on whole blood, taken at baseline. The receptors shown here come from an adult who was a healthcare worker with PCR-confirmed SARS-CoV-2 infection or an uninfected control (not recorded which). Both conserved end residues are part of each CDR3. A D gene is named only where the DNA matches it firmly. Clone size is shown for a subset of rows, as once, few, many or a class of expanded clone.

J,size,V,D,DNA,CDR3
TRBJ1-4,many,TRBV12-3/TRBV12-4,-,TGTGCCAGCACTCCTTCCGCCTGGGGCGAAAAACTGTTTTTT,CASTPSAWGEKLFF
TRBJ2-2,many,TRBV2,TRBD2,TGTGCCAGCGGATCTAGCGGGAGCCGCACCGGGGAGCTGTTTTTT,CASGSSGSRTGELFF
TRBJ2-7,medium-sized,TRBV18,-,TGTGCCAGCTCATCCTGGGACAACTTCTACGAGCAGTACTTC,CASSSWDNFYEQYF
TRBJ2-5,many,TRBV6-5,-,TGTGCCAGCAGTTACTGGGCTAGCGCAGAACAAGAGACCCAGTACTTC,CASSYWASAEQETQYF
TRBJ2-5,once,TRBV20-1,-,TGCAGTGCTAGTCCAGGGCTGGAGACCCAGTACTTC,CSASPGLETQYF
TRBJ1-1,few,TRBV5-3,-,TGTGCCAGAAGCTTAGAGGCAAACAAACCGAACACTGAAGCTTTCTTT,CARSLEANKPNTEAFF
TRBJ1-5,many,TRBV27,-,TGTGCCAGCAGGACATCTGGGAACAATCAGCCCCAGCATTTT,CASRTSGNNQPQHF
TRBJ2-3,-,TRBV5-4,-,TGTGCCAGCAGCTGGGGGGGGCAGGGTCAAGATACGCAGTATTTT,CASSWGGQGQDTQYF
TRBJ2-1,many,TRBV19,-,TGTGCCAGTAGATCGGACAGCCCAGGGCACTACAATGAGCAGTTCTTC,CASRSDSPGHYNEQFF
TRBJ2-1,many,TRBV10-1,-,TGCGCCAGCAGTGAGTCGATTGTCAATGAGCAGTTCTTC,CASSESIVNEQFF
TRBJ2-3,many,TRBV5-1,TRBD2,TGCGCCAGCAGCTTGGAGATCAGCGGGGGGCCTAACACAGATACGCAGTATTTT,CASSLEISGGPNTDTQYF
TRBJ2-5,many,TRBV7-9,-,TGTGCCAGCAGCTTGAGCAGCGACAACAAAGAGACCCAGTACTTC,CASSLSSDNKETQYF
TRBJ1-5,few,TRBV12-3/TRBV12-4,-,TGTGCCAGCAGTTTAAGACAGGACGGTCAGCCCCAGCATTTT,CASSLRQDGQPQHF
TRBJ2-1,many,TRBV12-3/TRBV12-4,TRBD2,TGTGCCAGCAGTTGGACTAGCGGGAGTCCCAATGAGCAGTTCTTC,CASSWTSGSPNEQFF
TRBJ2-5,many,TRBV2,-,TGTGCCAGCAGCGACAGGTGGGGGTCGGAGACCCAGTACTTC,CASSDRWGSETQYF
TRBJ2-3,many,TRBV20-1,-,TGCAGTGCTAGAGATGGCAGTAGCACAGATACGCAGTATTTT,CSARDGSSTDTQYF
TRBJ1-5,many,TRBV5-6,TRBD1,TGTGCCAGCAGCTTGCTGGGACAGGGAACTCAGCCCCAGCATTTT,CASSLLGQGTQPQHF
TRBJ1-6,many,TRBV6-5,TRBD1,TGTGCCAGCAGTTACTCGATGGGACAGGGAGGTTCACCCCTCCACTTT,CASSYSMGQGGSPLHF
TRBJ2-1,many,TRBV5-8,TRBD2,TGTGCCAGCAGCCCAGGACTAGCGGGAGGCCAGGAGCAGTTCTTC,CASSPGLAGGQEQFF
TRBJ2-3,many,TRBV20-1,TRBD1,TGCAGTGCTAGAGATCGACAGGGGGATCTCCAGATCCGAGATACGCAGTATTTT,CSARDRQGDLQIRDTQYF
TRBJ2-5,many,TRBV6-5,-,TGTGCCAGCAGTTATGATCCAGAGCCCCGGGAGACCCAGTACTTC,CASSYDPEPRETQYF
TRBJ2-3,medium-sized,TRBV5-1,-,TGCGCCAGCAGCTTGAGGGGAGATACGCAGTATTTT,CASSLRGDTQYF